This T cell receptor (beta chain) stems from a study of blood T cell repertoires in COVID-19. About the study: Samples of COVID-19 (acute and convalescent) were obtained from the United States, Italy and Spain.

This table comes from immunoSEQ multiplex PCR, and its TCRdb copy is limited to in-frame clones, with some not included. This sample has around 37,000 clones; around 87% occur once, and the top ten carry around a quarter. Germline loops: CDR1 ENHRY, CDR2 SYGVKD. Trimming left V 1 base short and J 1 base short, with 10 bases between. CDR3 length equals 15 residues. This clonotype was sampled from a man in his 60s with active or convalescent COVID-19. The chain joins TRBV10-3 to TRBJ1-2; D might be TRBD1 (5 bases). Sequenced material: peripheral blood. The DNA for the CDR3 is TGTGCCATCAGTGAGTTACGACAGTTTAACTATGGCTACACCTTC. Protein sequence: CAISELRQFNYGYTF.